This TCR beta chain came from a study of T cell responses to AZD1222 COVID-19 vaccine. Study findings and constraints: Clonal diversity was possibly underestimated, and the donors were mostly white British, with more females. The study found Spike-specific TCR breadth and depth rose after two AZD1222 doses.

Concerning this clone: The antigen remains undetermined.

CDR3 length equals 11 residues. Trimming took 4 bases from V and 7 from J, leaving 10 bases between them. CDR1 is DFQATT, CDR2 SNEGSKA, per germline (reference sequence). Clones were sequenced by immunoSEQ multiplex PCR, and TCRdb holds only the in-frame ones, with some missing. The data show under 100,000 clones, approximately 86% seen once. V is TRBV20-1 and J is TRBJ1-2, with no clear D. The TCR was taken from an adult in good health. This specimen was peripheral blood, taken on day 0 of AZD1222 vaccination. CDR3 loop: CSATLRSGYTF. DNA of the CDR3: TGCAGTGCTACGCTAAGAAGTGGCTACACCTTC.